The present entry profiles one T cell receptor (beta chain) with its context. The record originates from a study of human T cells and chemical hapten exposure. TCRdb re-analysed the RACE reads in MiXCR, keeping a single row per CDR3 protein. Found here are tens of thousands of distinct CDR3 sequences, 9.9% of them singletons; the top ten hold about 15%. The V and J ends lost 3 bases and 1 base, in that order; junction bases with no gene match: 6. CDR1 KGHSH and CDR2 LQKENI come from the germline V gene. The CDR3 covers 16 residues. Time point of the sample: patch test 3, about 24 weeks after DPC sensitization. The treatment: therapeutic diphenylcyclopropenone sensitization with weekly scalp DPC.

The material was whole blood, obtained in connection with sensitization to the hapten diphenylcyclopropenone (DPC). The chain couples TRBV18 to TRBJ2-4; 7 nucleotides align to TRBD2. This TCR derives from a woman in her thirties or forties with alopecia areata. Some clones in this sample may be carry-over from other donors' samples. CDR3: CASSPERGVAKNIQYF. CDR3 nucleotides: TGTGCCAGCTCACCGGAACGGGGGGTTGCCAAAAACATTCAGTACTTC.